One sample yielded the 22 T cell receptor beta chains listed below, sequenced in a study of blood T cells in healthy people across ages. Combining a sample-barcoded 5' primer with a J-beta primer mix, a second PCR ran for 7 to 11 cycles. TCRdb analysed the 5' RACE reads with MiXCR anew, one entry per CDR3 protein. The sample lists 550,000 to 750,000 distinct CDR3 sequences, 20% to 25% occurring once. The sample was blood. The receptors shown here come from a man between 70 and 80 years old in good health.

The chain joins TRBV27 to TRBJ2-5, with TRBD2 as a possible D gene (5 bases). Deletions cut 0 bases from V and 2 bases from J, with 10 bases between. The CDR3 consists of 15 residues. Germline V CDR1 and CDR2: MNHEY, SMNVEV (reference sequence). The CDR3 spells CASSLSIRGQETQYF. In DNA form, the CDR3 reads TGTGCCAGCAGTTTATCGATCCGGGGTCAAGAGACCCAGTACTTC.

This clonotype was observed a few times. The chain carries TRBV7-2 and TRBJ1-2; D unresolved. Trimming shortened V by 1 base and J by 9 bases, and 15 bases separated the two germline ends. The CDR3 runs 14 residues. The V gene's germline CDR1 is SGHTA and CDR2 FQGNSA. Here the CDR3 reads CASSLDGTQNSYTF. DNA of the CDR3: TGTGCCAGCAGCTTAGACGGAACTCAGAATAGCTACACCTTC.

V is TRBV20-1 and J is TRBJ2-5, with D maybe TRBD1 (5 bases). The germline gives CDR1 DFQATT, CDR2 SNEGSKA (reference sequence). CDR3 length equals 14 residues. With 0 bases removed from V and 3 bases from J, the gap between germline ends came to 11 bases. Here the CDR3 DNA reads TGCAGTGCTAGAGAACCCCAGGGAAAAGAGACCCAGTACTTC. This gives the protein CSAREPQGKETQYF.

This clonotype was counted at least ten times. The chain uses TRBV9 and TRBJ2-1; 10 bases agree with TRBD2. The CDR3 sequence is 15 residues long. V gave up 0 bases and J gave up 13 bases; unmatched junction bases: 10. Germline V gene data show CDR1 as SGDLS and CDR2 as YYNGEE. The CDR3 region is CASSVVGGAGGHQFF. The CDR3 DNA is TGTGCCAGCAGCGTAGTTGGAGGAGCGGGAGGGCATCAGTTCTTC. Using reference TRBV9 and TRBJ2-1 for the parts outside the CDR3, the full variable domain is DSGVTQTPKHLITATGQRVTLRCSPRSGDLSVYWYQQSLDQGLQFLIQYYNGEERAKGNILERFSAQQFPDLHSELNLSSLELGDSALYFCASSVVGGAGGHQFFGPGTRLTVL.

This chain links TRBV5-5 with TRBJ1-4, with D hard to call. The V gene's germline CDR1 is SGHKS and CDR2 YYEKEE (reference sequence). V was cut by 6 bases and J by 8 bases, with 11 bases left in between. The CDR3 is 12 residues long. CDR3 sequence reads: CASMGFGEKLFF. CDR3 bases: TGTGCCAGCATGGGGTTTGGCGAAAAACTGTTTTTT.

The chain couples TRBV20-1 to TRBJ2-7; 8 bases are a match to TRBD2. The germline gives CDR1 DFQATT, CDR2 SNEGSKA (reference sequence). Germline trimming cut 0 bases from V and 4 bases from J; bases unmatched to any gene: 8. The CDR3 has 15 amino acids. The CDR3 loop is CSARDRAGGPYEQYF. As DNA, the CDR3 is TGCAGTGCTAGAGATCGTGCGGGGGGACCGTACGAGCAGTACTTC.

V and J are TRBV7-2 and TRBJ1-1; D unclear. V was pared by 5 bases and J by 3 bases, with 10 bases between. The CDR3 covers 13 residues. Germline CDR1 SGHTA, CDR2 FQGNSA. CDR3 bases: TGTGCCAGCAGCACGCGTATCGACACTGAAGCTTTCTTT. As protein: CASSTRIDTEAFF.

This clonotype was recorded a few times. The chain recombines TRBV3-1 with TRBJ1-2; TRBD1 matches at 9 bases. CDR3 length: 15 residues. J lost 6 bases, V lost 1 base, and 6 bases had no gene match. The germline V gene encodes CDR1 LGHDT and CDR2 YNNKEL (reference sequence). This CDR3 reads CASSQVVRTGDGYTF. The CDR3 DNA reads TGTGCCAGCAGCCAAGTGGTACGGACAGGGGATGGCTACACCTTC.

This clonotype was detected many times. The chain joins TRBV6-5 to TRBJ2-1, with 8 bases fitting TRBD2. The CDR3 is 14 amino acids. V trimming: 2 bases; J trimming: 7 bases; junction bases outside the gene matches: 4. Germline V lookup: CDR1 MNHEY, CDR2 SVGAGI. The CDR3 bases are TGTGCCAGCAGTTACAGCGGGAGAGGGAATGAGCAGTTCTTC. Translating gives CASSYSGRGNEQFF.

The chain links TRBV20-1 to TRBJ2-3; D is undetermined. CDR3 length: 14 amino acids. The V gene's germline CDR1 is DFQATT and CDR2 SNEGSKA (reference sequence). V was cut by 1 base and J by 14 bases, with 22 bases left in between. CDR3 bases: TGCAGTGCTAGAGTTCAGGCTGACACAGATACGTGGTATTTT. Encoded protein: CSARVQADTDTWYF.

V usage is TRBV9 and J usage is TRBJ2-3; D may correspond to TRBD1 or TRBD2 (5 bases each). Trimming took 0 bases from V and 2 from J, leaving 13 bases between them. CDR1 and CDR2 (germline): SGDLS, YYNGEE. CDR3 length equals 16 residues. The CDR3 DNA reads TGTGCCAGCAGCGTAGGAGGGGTGGGGCCCACAGATACGCAGTATTTT. Its protein is CASSVGGVGPTDTQYF.

A few counts support this clonotype. The rearrangement links TRBV6-2 or TRBV6-3 to TRBJ2-5; possibly TRBD2 for D (6 bases). CDR1 is MNHEY and CDR2 is SVGEGT in the germline V gene. This CDR3 is built from 15 residues. V was shortened by 7 bases and J by 4 bases, with 19 bases between the two germline ends. CDR3 region: CASNPLLGLAETQYF. In nucleotides, the CDR3 is TGTGCCAGCAACCCGCTACTGGGACTTGCAGAGACCCAGTACTTC.

For this clonotype: A junction boundary mismatches the germline segment, possibly from a read error. In nucleotides, the CDR3 is TGTGCCAGCGGAGCGGGAGGACCCTCCTACAATGAGCAGTCCTTC. It codes for CASGAGGPSYNEQSF. V usage is TRBV5-8 and J usage is TRBJ2-1; 9 bases match TRBD2. This CDR3 has 15 amino acids. Germline CDR1 reads SGHTS; CDR2 reads YDEGEE. Variable domain in full (rest from reference TRBV5-8 and TRBJ2-1): EAGVTQSPTHLIKTRGQQATLRCSPISGHTSVYWYQQALGLGLQFLLWYDEGEERNRGNFPPRFSGRQFPNYSSELNVNALELEDSALYLCASGAGGPSYNEQSFGPGTRLTVL.

The CDR3 is CSASQSGSTDTQYF. The CDR3 nucleotides read TGCAGTGCCTCCCAAAGCGGGAGTACAGATACGCAGTATTTT. This chain uses TRBV20-1 with TRBJ2-3; 8 nucleotides agree with TRBD2. The CDR3 length is 14 residues. Trimming removed 6 bases from V and 3 bases from J; junction bases left unmatched: 8. The germline V gene encodes CDR1 DFQATT and CDR2 SNEGSKA (reference sequence).

The rearrangement uses TRBV20-1 and TRBJ1-1, with a weak D call TRBD1 (6 bases). CDR1 is DFQATT, CDR2 SNEGSKA, per germline (reference sequence). Trimming left V 3 bases short and J 0 bases short, with 11 bases between. The CDR3 has 14 residues. For the CDR3, the DNA is TGCAGTGCTAGCTCCCGGGGGCTGAACACTGAAGCTTTCTTT. Its translation: CSASSRGLNTEAFF.

This chain joins TRBV2 and TRBJ2-7, with no clear D. This CDR3 spans 13 amino acids. V was trimmed by 2 bases and J by 2 bases, leaving 7 bases between them. Germline-derived CDR1 and CDR2 are SNHLY and FYNNEI. The CDR3 spells CASSEHGTYEQYF. The CDR3 DNA sequence: TGTGCCAGCAGTGAACACGGAACCTACGAGCAGTACTTC.

DNA of the CDR3: TGTGCCAGTAGTATTAAGGGGACCCGACCAGATACGCAGTATTTT. Protein product: CASSIKGTRPDTQYF. The chain has TRBV19 and TRBJ2-3, with D perhaps assigned TRBD1 or TRBD2 (5 bases each). The CDR3 is 15 residues long. CDR1 is LNHDA, CDR2 SQIVND, per germline (reference sequence). Trimming cost V 3 bases and J 4 bases, with 14 bases left between them. Full variable domain (missing parts from reference TRBV19 and TRBJ2-3): DGGITQSPKYLFRKEGQNVTLSCEQNLNHDAMYWYRQDPGQGLRLIYYSQIVNDFQKGDIAEGYSVSREKKESFPLTVTSAQKNPTAFYLCASSIKGTRPDTQYFGPGTRLTVL.

V gene TRBV12-3 or TRBV12-4 combines with J gene TRBJ2-3, with a possible D match to TRBD2 (5 bases). Trimming removed 3 bases at V and 0 bases at J, with 10 bases between. This CDR3 is built from 15 residues. Here the CDR3 DNA reads TGTGCCAGCAGTTTTAGCGCTGCTAGCACAGATACGCAGTATTTT. Its translation is CASSFSAASTDTQYF.

This sequence joins TRBV11-3 and TRBJ2-5; 8 positions match TRBD1. The CDR3 totals 14 residues. Germline CDR1 is SGHNT and CDR2 is YENEEA. V lost 4 bases, J lost 5 bases, and 6 bases stayed unmatched. This CDR3 reads CASSSFRGRETQYF. The CDR3 DNA is TGTGCCAGCAGCTCGTTCAGGGGGCGGGAGACCCAGTACTTC.

The chain recombines TRBV4-2 with TRBJ2-3, with 8 bases matching TRBD2. This CDR3 region has 16 residues. The trim removed 0 bases at V and 5 bases at J, leaving 7 bases unmatched. In germline, CDR1 is LGHNA, CDR2 YNFKEQ. The chain's CDR3 is CASSQDPSGRGDTQYF. CDR3 DNA sequence: TGTGCCAGCAGCCAAGACCCCAGCGGGAGAGGAGATACGCAGTATTTT.

On this clonotype itself: One end of the junction does not line up with germline, which may come from a read error. V is TRBV14 and J is TRBJ2-5; TRBD2 aligns across 8 bases. From germline, CDR1 is SGHDN and CDR2 FVKESK. The CDR3 is made up of 16 amino acids. The CDR3 DNA follows: TGTGCCAACAGCCAGCGGACTAGCATCCGACAAGAGACCCAGTACTTC. Translated, it gives CANSQRTSIRQETQYF.

The CDR3: CASSQDEAGTANEQFF. The DNA of the CDR3 is TGCGCCAGCAGCCAAGACGAGGCAGGGACGGCCAATGAGCAGTTCTTC. The gene calls are TRBV4-1 and TRBJ2-5; D could derive from TRBD1 or TRBD2 (5 bases each). The J call may be mistaken, given a closer DNA end match to TRBJ2-1. Germline assignment: CDR1 MGHRA and CDR2 YSYEKL. The CDR3 runs to 16 residues.